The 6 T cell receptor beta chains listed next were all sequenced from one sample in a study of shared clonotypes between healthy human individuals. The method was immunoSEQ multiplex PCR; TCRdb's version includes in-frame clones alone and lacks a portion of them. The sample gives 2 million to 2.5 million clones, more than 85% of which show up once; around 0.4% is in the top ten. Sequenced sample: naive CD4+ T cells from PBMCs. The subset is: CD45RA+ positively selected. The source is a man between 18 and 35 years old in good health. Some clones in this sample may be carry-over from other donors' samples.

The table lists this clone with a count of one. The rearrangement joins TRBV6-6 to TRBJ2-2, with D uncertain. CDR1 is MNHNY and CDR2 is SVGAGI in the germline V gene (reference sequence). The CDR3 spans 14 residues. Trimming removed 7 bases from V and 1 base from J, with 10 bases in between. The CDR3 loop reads CASTNAQNTGELFF. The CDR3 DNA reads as TGTGCCAGCACCAACGCACAGAACACCGGGGAGCTGTTTTTT.

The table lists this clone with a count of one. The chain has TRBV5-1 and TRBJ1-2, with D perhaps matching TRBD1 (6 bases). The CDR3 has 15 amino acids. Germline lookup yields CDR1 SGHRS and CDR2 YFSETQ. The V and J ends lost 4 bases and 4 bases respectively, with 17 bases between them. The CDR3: CASSPDGGRGYGYTF. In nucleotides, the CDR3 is TGCGCCAGCAGCCCGGACGGGGGGCGCGGCTATGGCTACACCTTC.

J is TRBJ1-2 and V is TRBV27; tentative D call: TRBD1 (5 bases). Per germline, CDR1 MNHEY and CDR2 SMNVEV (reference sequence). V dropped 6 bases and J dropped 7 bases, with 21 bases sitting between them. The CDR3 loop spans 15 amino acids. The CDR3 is CASSPVFTGEIGYTF. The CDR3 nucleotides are TGTGCCAGCAGCCCCGTTTTTACAGGAGAAATTGGCTACACCTTC.

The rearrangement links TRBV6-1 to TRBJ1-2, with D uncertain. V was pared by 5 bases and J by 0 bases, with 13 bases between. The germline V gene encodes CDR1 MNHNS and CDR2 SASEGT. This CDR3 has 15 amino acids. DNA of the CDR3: TGTGCCAGCAGTCTTACAGAGCTTGCTAACTATGGCTACACCTTC. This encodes CASSLTELANYGYTF.

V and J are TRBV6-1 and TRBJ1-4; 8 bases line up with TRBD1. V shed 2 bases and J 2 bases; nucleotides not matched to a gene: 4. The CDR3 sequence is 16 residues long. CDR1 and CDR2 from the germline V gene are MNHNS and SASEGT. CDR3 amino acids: CASSERGQVTNEKLFF. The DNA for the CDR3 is TGTGCCAGCAGTGAAAGGGGACAGGTTACTAATGAAAAACTGTTTTTT.

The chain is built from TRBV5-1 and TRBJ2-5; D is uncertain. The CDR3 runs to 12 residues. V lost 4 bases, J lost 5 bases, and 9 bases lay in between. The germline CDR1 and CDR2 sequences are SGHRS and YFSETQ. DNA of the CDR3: TGCGCCAGCAGCAGAGTCGAGGAGACCCAGTACTTC. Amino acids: CASSRVEETQYF.